Listed here are 32 T cell receptor delta chains from one sample, sequenced in a study of γδ T cells in repeated Plasmodium falciparum infection. TCRdb re-processed the multiplex PCR reads using CATT. The table has around 86,000 delta-chain clones, more than 1.4% seen once. Vgamma9/Vdelta2+ and Vdelta2-negative gammadelta T cells were flow-sorted from PBMC for bulk sequencing. Specimen: gamma-delta T cells from blood. All receptors come from a pool of human donors (malaria-infected and uninfected, not separated).

On this clone itself: TCRdb attributes to this sequence the protein of a much larger clone, which differs from the DNA translation at residue 11; a read error is likely, and the protein displayed is translated from the DNA. The rearrangement joins TRDV1 to TRDJ2; the match to TRDD3 covers 12 bases. CDR3 length: 21 amino acids. CDR1 is TSWWSYY, CDR2 QGS, per germline. V shed 9 bases and J 3 bases; nucleotides not matched to a gene: 23. CDR3 bases: TGTGCTCTCACGCTTTCTACGCGAAAGCGAGCTGGGGGATACGTGACAGCACAACTCTTCTTT. Its translation: CALTLSTRKRAGGYVTAQLFF.

This clone was observed a few times. A read error is the likely source, as a far larger clone sits one nucleotide away. The sample holds other DNA sequences that translate to the same CDR3. CDR3 in amino acids: CALGEQAYVLGGRLIF. The CDR3 coding sequence is TGTGCTCTTGGGGAACAAGCCTACGTTCTGGGGGGACGGCTCATCTTT. The chain carries TRDV1 and TRDJ1, with 7 bases matching TRDD3. Germline V gene lookup returns CDR1 TSWWSYY and CDR2 QGS. Trimming at V came to 1 base and at J to 11 bases, leaving 16 bases not matched to a gene. CDR3 length equals 16 residues.

In this sample, this clone turned up a few times. This may be a read error, as it is one base from a much larger clone. Additional DNA sequences in this sample encode the identical CDR3. The V call is TRDV1, the J call TRDJ1, with D possibly TRDD3 on 6 matching bases. This CDR3 comprises 19 residues. Germline CDR1 reads TSWWSYY; CDR2 reads QGS. The CDR3 DNA is TGTGCTCTTGGGGAACGCTACCGGGGATTCAACTCGTACACCGATAAGCTCATCTTT. This codes for CALGERYRGFNSYTDKLIF.

There are a few counts of this clone. TCRdb attributes to this sequence the protein of a much larger clone, which differs from the DNA translation at residue 13; a read error is likely, and the protein displayed is translated from the DNA. The rearrangement uses TRDV1 and TRDJ1; 13 nucleotides align to TRDD3. The J gene is not listed in TCRdb, so it was assigned here from a DNA match to germline. After removal of 1 base from V and 0 bases from J, the junction contained 20 bases not matched to a gene. This CDR3 has 23 amino acids. Germline loops: CDR1 TSWWSYY, CDR2 QGS. The CDR3: CALGEQPCTGGYVDVLYTDKLIF. The CDR3 DNA follows: TGTGCTCTTGGGGAACAGCCTTGTACTGGGGGATACGTTGATGTGCTGTACACCGATAAACTCATCTTT.

This clone was seen more than once but under ten times. TCRdb's listed protein matches a much larger clone and diverges from this DNA's translation at residue 8, likely through a read error; the protein shown comes from the DNA. V and J are TRDV2 and TRDJ1, with D unresolved. The J gene was not available in TCRdb and was assigned here by matching the DNA to germline segments. Between the trimmed V and J ends, which lost 3 bases and 1 base, there was a span of 17 bases. The CDR3 has 16 amino acids. Germline V gene sequence: CDR1 GEAIGNYY, CDR2 EKD. CDR3 protein: CACDGVLRQGTDKLIF. CDR3 bases: TGTGCCTGTGACGGCGTACTGAGGCAGGGCACCGATAAACTCATCTTT.

Note on this clone: The protein that TCRdb holds for this DNA derives from a much larger clone and differs from the translated DNA at residue 14, which likely indicates a read error; the protein shown here is translated from the DNA. The J gene is TRDJ1, the V gene TRDV2; 7 positions agree with TRDD3. Trimming removed 2 bases from V and 0 bases from J; junction bases left unmatched: 26. CDR3 length: 22 amino acids. Germline CDR1 reads GEAIGNYY; CDR2 reads EKD. CDR3 nucleotides: TGTGCCTGTGACAGTATGAGCTGGGGGGAAACACCCGGGGCGAAGAACACCGATAAACTCATCTTT. Amino acid sequence: CACDSMSWGETPGAKNTDKLIF.

In this sample, this clone turned up a few times. This probably arose from a read error, given a far larger clone one base away. Different DNA sequences within this sample yield the same CDR3. The chain links TRDV1 to TRDJ1, with D possibly TRDD2 on 6 matching bases. The J gene, not given by TCRdb, was assigned here from a germline match of the nucleotide sequence. This CDR3 has 19 amino acids. From germline, CDR1 is TSWWSYY and CDR2 QGS. The CDR3 DNA follows: TGTGCTCTTGGGGAACTTGTACTTCCTCCCGGATGGAACACCGACAAACTCATCTTT. This encodes CALGELVLPPGWNTDKLIF.

By share, this clone counts as medium-sized. This CDR3 is also generated by other DNA sequences in the sample. The chain uses TRDV1 and TRDJ1, with 12 bases that match TRDD3. With V trimmed by 5 bases and J by 1 base, 14 bases remained unmatched. This CDR3 is 19 amino acids long. Germline V lookup: CDR1 TSWWSYY, CDR2 QGS. CDR3 amino acids: CALGIRGYWGIQPTDKLIF. In DNA form, the CDR3 reads TGTGCTCTTGGGATAAGGGGCTACTGGGGGATACAACCCACCGATAAACTCATCTTT.

This clone has just a few counts. The protein given by TCRdb reflects a much larger clone and differs at residue 10 from this DNA's translation, likely from a read error; the protein shown is the DNA's translation. V and J are TRDV1 and TRDJ1, with 7 bases identical to TRDD2. Matching the DNA to germline supplied the J gene, which TCRdb does not give. CDR3 size: 21 residues. Germline assignment: CDR1 TSWWSYY and CDR2 QGS. Trimming removed 4 bases from V and 1 base from J; junction bases left unmatched: 24. The CDR3 is CALGAPFLTESERRCTDKLIF. In DNA form, the CDR3 reads TGTGCTCTTGGGGCCCCCTTCCTGACCGAGTCTGAGAGACGTTGCACCGATAAACTCATCTTT.

In the case of this clone: With a far larger clone one base away, a read error is the likely cause. This chain uses TRDV1 with TRDJ1, with D possibly matching TRDD3 (5 bases). Here the J gene was assigned by germline matching of the DNA, as TCRdb has none. The V end lost 7 bases, the J end lost 0 bases, and 15 bases lay between the germline ends. This CDR3 comprises 15 residues. Germline CDR1 reads TSWWSYY; CDR2 reads QGS. DNA for the CDR3: TGTGCTCTTGTGAGGGGGTATACGTACACCGATAAACTCATCTTT. Translation gives CALVRGYTYTDKLIF.

This clone was picked up a small number of times. This is likely an artifact of a read error, given a far larger clone one base away. This same CDR3 is encoded by further DNA sequences in the sample. This rearrangement joins TRDV2 to TRDJ1; TRDD3 aligns across 10 bases. The J gene is absent in TCRdb and was assigned here via DNA matching to germline. The CDR3 totals 17 residues. CDR1 is GEAIGNYY and CDR2 is EKD in the germline V gene. J gave up 3 bases and V 4 bases, and 13 bases lay outside the gene matches. CDR3 protein: CACDTVGGYADPDKLIF. Written as DNA, the CDR3 is TGTGCCTGTGATACCGTAGGGGGATACGCGGATCCCGATAAACTCATCTTT.

The V gene went uncalled, while the J gene is TRDJ1; the table's TRDD3 call for D was not verified on the DNA. The CDR3 loop spans 17 amino acids. CDR3 region: CALGSWGGGGGTDKLIF. In DNA form, the CDR3 reads TGTGCTCTTGGGTCCTGGGGGGGGGGAGGGGGCACCGATAAACTCATCTTT.

Note on this clone: The amino acid sequence in TCRdb belongs to a much larger clone and departs from this DNA's translation at residue 18, likely a sequencing read error; the sequence shown is translated from the DNA. The genes are TRDV1 and TRDJ1; TRDD3 is a possible D gene (6 bases). No J segment appears in TCRdb, so it was assigned here by matching the sequence to germline. The CDR3 covers 21 residues. Germline CDR1 reads TSWWSYY; CDR2 reads QGS. Written as DNA, the CDR3 is TGTGCTCTTGGGGAACTCGTTTTACCCAAGGGGGGAGTTTTCTACACCGATAGACTCATCTTT. Its translation is CALGELVLPKGGVFYTDRLIF.

This clone was detected a few times. The protein TCRdb lists belongs to a much larger clone and differs from this DNA's translation at residue 7, which points to a read error; the protein shown is made from the DNA. This sequence joins TRDV2 and TRDJ1; no reliable D call. The CDR3 has 14 residues. The germline V gene has CDR1 GEAIGNYY and CDR2 EKD. Trimming left V 3 bases short and J 1 base short, with 11 bases between. Here the CDR3 DNA reads TGTGCCTGTGACTCACTGAGACTCACCGATAAACTCATCTTT. Translation: CACDSLRLTDKLIF.

This clone came up many times. The chain has TRDV1 and TRDJ1, with D maybe TRDD2 (5 bases). The CDR3 runs 17 residues. V was clipped by 4 bases and J by 1 base, with 19 bases between them. The germline V gene has CDR1 TSWWSYY and CDR2 QGS. DNA of the CDR3: TGTGCTCTTGGGGGCGACTTCCGACTAAGTTCCACCGATAAACTCATCTTT. It specifies CALGGDFRLSSTDKLIF.

In its sample, this clone was seen many times. This chain joins TRDV1 and TRDJ1; the match to TRDD3 covers 9 bases. The CDR3 contains 19 residues. Germline V gene sequence: CDR1 TSWWSYY, CDR2 QGS. V was clipped by 0 bases and J by 0 bases; unmatched bases: 11. CDR3 region: CALGELSGGYFKYTDKLIF. CDR3 DNA sequence: TGTGCTCTTGGGGAACTTAGCGGGGGATACTTCAAGTACACCGATAAACTCATCTTT.

Remarks on this clone: TCRdb lists the protein of a much larger clone for this DNA, which differs at residue 3, so this is likely a read error; the protein given here is translated from the DNA itself. The chain uses TRDV2 and TRDJ1; 13 bases align to TRDD3. The J gene is not listed in TCRdb, so it was assigned here from a DNA match to germline. CDR1 and CDR2 from the germline V gene are GEAIGNYY and EKD. The CDR3 is made up of 22 amino acids. As DNA, the CDR3 is TGTGCCCGTGAAACCTCGCCCTCGTACTGGGGGATACGCGTTCCCGACACCGATAAACTCATCTTT. It yields the protein CARETSPSYWGIRVPDTDKLIF.

This clone was observed a few times. The protein given by TCRdb reflects a much larger clone and differs at residue 8 from this DNA's translation, likely from a read error; the protein shown is the DNA's translation. This chain joins TRDV2 and TRDJ1, with D possibly matching TRDD3 (6 bases). The CDR3 is made up of 19 amino acids. Germline loops: CDR1 GEAIGNYY, CDR2 EKD. With 1 base removed from V and 3 bases from J, the gap between germline ends came to 26 bases. The CDR3: CACDTVGHEGGIRADKLIF. The CDR3 region has the DNA TGTGCCTGTGACACTGTCGGCCACGAGGGTGGGATAAGGGCCGATAAACTCATCTTT.

This clone occurred many times. The J gene is TRDJ1, the V gene TRDV1; maybe TRDD3 (5 bases). Deletions cut 5 bases from V and 7 bases from J, with 23 bases between. CDR3 length equals 16 residues. The germline V gene has CDR1 TSWWSYY and CDR2 QGS. CDR3 sequence: CALGSKRTVPGGKLIF. Written as DNA, the CDR3 is TGTGCTCTTGGGTCGAAGAGAACGGTCCCCGGGGGTAAACTCATCTTT.

This clone was seen a few times. The TCRdb protein, from a much larger clone, departs from this DNA's translation at residue 14, likely by read error; the protein shown derives from the DNA. The V gene is TRDV2, the J gene TRDJ1, with TRDD3 matching over 12 bases. The J gene, absent from TCRdb, was called here by matching the DNA to germline. The junction had 13 bases not matched to a gene; V was cut back by 0 bases and J by 0 bases. The CDR3 is 20 residues long. Germline CDR1 is GEAIGNYY and CDR2 is EKD. Written as DNA, the CDR3 is TGTGCCTGTGACACCGTCCGCGGCTGGGGGATACGAAGGCACACCGATAAACTCATCTTT. Translated: CACDTVRGWGIRRHTDKLIF.

This clone showed up just a few times. A far larger clone is only one base removed, so a read error is likely. Other DNA sequences in this specimen translate into the identical CDR3. V is TRDV1 and J is TRDJ1, with 11 nucleotides matching TRDD3. No J gene is reported in TCRdb; it was inferred here by comparing the DNA with germline. J gave up 2 bases and V 1 base, and 18 bases lay outside the gene matches. CDR1 is TSWWSYY and CDR2 is QGS in the germline V gene. The CDR3 is made up of 21 amino acids. The CDR3: CALGEPAPHWGIMRNTDKLIF. The CDR3 coding sequence is TGTGCTCTTGGGGAACCTGCGCCCCACTGGGGGATAATGCGCAATACCGATAAACTCATCTTT.

This clone was detected ten times or more. One base separates it from a far larger clone, so it is likely a read error. At the DNA level, this CDR3 is encoded by other sequences in the same sample as well. V is TRDV2 and J is TRDJ2, with a weak D call TRDD3 (6 bases). Here the J gene came from matching the DNA to germline, since TCRdb omits it. The CDR3 covers 16 residues. Germline V gene data show CDR1 as GEAIGNYY and CDR2 as EKD. V gave up 1 base and J gave up 0 bases, with 11 bases separating them. CDR3 loop: CACDTKGEALTAQLFF. The CDR3 region has the DNA TGTGCCTGTGACACGAAGGGGGAGGCTTTGACAGCACAACTCTTCTTT.

Comment on this clone: This DNA translates differently at residue 8 from the TCRdb protein, which is that of a much larger clone; a read error is likely, and the protein shown is the DNA's own translation. CDR3 nucleotide sequence: TGTGCCTGTGACACCGTGGCGCCGGGACTAGGTTACACCGATAAACTCATCTTT. This codes for CACDTVAPGLGYTDKLIF. The gene calls are TRDV2 and TRDJ1; D remains unclear. The J gene comes from matching the DNA to germline here; TCRdb lacks it. Germline V CDR1 and CDR2: GEAIGNYY, EKD. With 0 bases removed from V and 0 bases from J, the gap between germline ends came to 19 bases. The CDR3 is made up of 18 amino acids.

Ten or more counts support this clone. The TCRdb record carries a much larger clone's protein, which differs from this DNA's translation at residue 7; a read error is the likely cause, and the protein listed here is the DNA translation. The gene calls are TRDV2 and TRDJ1; TRDD3 aligns across 8 bases. Because TCRdb records no J gene, it was assigned here through a match of the DNA to germline. CDR1 GEAIGNYY and CDR2 EKD come from the germline V gene. This CDR3 contains 17 residues. Trimming took 3 bases from V and 1 from J; bases not matched to a gene: 12. The CDR3 region is CACDGRTPGGPTDKLIF. The CDR3 region has the DNA TGTGCCTGTGACGGAAGAACCCCTGGGGGACCCACCGATAAACTCATCTTT.

The table lists this clone with a few counts. The protein given by TCRdb reflects a much larger clone and differs at residue 8 from this DNA's translation, likely from a read error; the protein shown is the DNA's translation. The chain has TRDV2 and TRDJ3; 8 bases are a match to TRDD3. Assignment of the J gene here rests on matching the DNA to germline, because TCRdb gives none. The CDR3 is 21 amino acids. Germline lookup yields CDR1 GEAIGNYY and CDR2 EKD. V lost 0 bases and J lost 0; bases outside the gene matches: 12. In nucleotides, the CDR3 is TGTGCCTGTGACACCGAAGATAGGGATACGCCGAGCTCCTGGGACACCCGACAGATGTTTTTC. Amino acids: CACDTEDRDTPSSWDTRQMFF.

This clone showed up just a few times. One base separates it from a far larger clone, so it is likely a read error. The chain is built from TRDV2 and TRDJ1; 9 bases agree with TRDD3. Matching the DNA to germline supplied the J gene, which TCRdb does not give. This CDR3 has 16 amino acids. Germline lookup yields CDR1 GEAIGNYY and CDR2 EKD. V gave up 7 bases and J gave up 0 bases; unmatched junction bases: 11. CDR3 residues: CACDQLGDLYTDKLIF. CDR3 sequence (DNA): TGTGCCTGCGACCAACTGGGGGACTTGTACACCGATAAACTCATCTTT.

This clone turned up a few times. A single base is all that separates this from a far larger clone, so a read error is likely. Distinct nucleotide sequences in the sample also encode this CDR3. This chain uses TRDV1 with TRDJ1; 7 positions match TRDD3. TCRdb records no J gene; here it was assigned by comparing the DNA to germline. The CDR3 runs 19 residues. Germline CDR1 reads TSWWSYY; CDR2 reads QGS. V lost 4 bases and J lost 3; bases outside the gene matches: 20. CDR3 region: CALGGWYWGIPGPSDKLIF. The CDR3 DNA reads as TGTGCTCTTGGGGGATGGTACTGGGGAATACCCGGCCCGTCCGATAAACTCATCTTT.

This clone was seen more than once but under ten times. This is likely an artifact of a read error, given a far larger clone one base away. Within the sample, other DNA sequences also encode this same CDR3. The CDR3 coding sequence is TGTGCTCTTGGGCCTGCCTGGAAGGATACATACACCGATAAACTCATCTTT. Encoded protein: CALGPAWKDTYTDKLIF. The rearrangement links TRDV1 to TRDJ1, with a possible D match to TRDD3 (6 bases). With 5 bases removed from V and 0 bases from J, the gap between germline ends came to 19 bases. CDR3 length: 17 amino acids. Germline CDR1 TSWWSYY, CDR2 QGS.

This clone was seen a handful of times. The TCRdb record carries a much larger clone's protein, which differs from this DNA's translation at residue 8; a read error is the likely cause, and the protein listed here is the DNA translation. The chain employs TRDV1 and TRDJ1; 12 bases agree with TRDD3. Here the J gene came from matching the DNA to germline, since TCRdb omits it. V gave up 5 bases and J gave up 2 bases; unmatched junction bases: 27. The germline V gene has CDR1 TSWWSYY and CDR2 QGS. This CDR3 contains 23 residues. CDR3 residues: CALGRRVATRKLGDTPSTDKLIF. The CDR3 nucleotides read TGTGCTCTTGGGAGAAGGGTAGCTACCCGAAAACTGGGGGATACTCCCAGTACCGATAAACTCATCTTT.

At least ten counts were recorded for this clone. Only one base separates this from a far larger clonotype, so it likely reflects a read error. Other DNA sequences in the same sample also yield this CDR3. The chain employs TRDV1 and TRDJ1; 7 nucleotides line up with TRDD3. Per germline, CDR1 TSWWSYY and CDR2 QGS. The CDR3 has 17 amino acids. CDR3 residues: CALGEVSVLGKTDKLIF. The CDR3 DNA sequence: TGTGCTCTCGGGGAAGTTTCCGTACTGGGGAAAACCGATAAACTCATCTTT.

This clone was detected ten times or more. The chain recombines TRDV1 with TRDJ1, with 8 bases that match TRDD3. Losses at the gene ends were 3 bases for V and 5 bases for J; bases not matched to a gene: 17. This CDR3 has 18 amino acids. CDR1 TSWWSYY and CDR2 QGS come from the germline V gene. CDR3 sequence reads: CALGDPSQLYWGGDKLIF. For the CDR3, the DNA is TGTGCTCTTGGGGACCCTTCTCAATTGTACTGGGGGGGAGATAAACTCATCTTT.

Notes on this clone: The protein that TCRdb holds for this DNA derives from a much larger clone and differs from the translated DNA at residue 18, which likely indicates a read error; the protein shown here is translated from the DNA. V is TRDV1 and J is TRDJ1; 12 nucleotides align to TRDD3. Matching the DNA to germline supplied the J gene, which TCRdb does not give. The germline CDR1 and CDR2 sequences are TSWWSYY and QGS. The CDR3 is made up of 23 amino acids. J lost 4 bases, V lost 5 bases, and 29 bases had no gene match. This chain's CDR3 is CALGSSSYIGLGAGGYVHDKLIF. CDR3 bases: TGTGCTCTTGGGTCTTCTTCCTACATAGGGTTGGGGGCTGGGGGATACGTCCACGATAAACTCATCTTT.